This TCR beta chain was identified during a study of Graves' ophthalmopathy and Graves' hyperthyroidism. Where ophthalmopathy was absent within 18 months of follow-up, hyperthyroidism was stable. Amplification of the TCR beta CDR3 regions used RNA transcripts (as template). The authors performed first-round RT-PCR with HTBI primers and then a second-round multiplex PCR. TCRdb called the multiplex PCR reads again in MiXCR, with one record for every CDR3 protein. Among just over 400,000 distinct CDR3 sequences, around 21% were seen once, and the ten largest hold 2.5% to 3.5%. This clonotype was observed many times. The target antigen is unknown. Germline V gene data show CDR1 as SGHRS and CDR2 as YFSETQ. The V segment lost 4 bases and the J segment 5 bases; nucleotides outside the gene matches: 3. The CDR3 runs to 15 residues. The study's findings and limits: In predicting ophthalmopathy progression, the model reached approximately 70% sensitivity and under 85% specificity.

The gene calls are TRBV5-1 and TRBJ2-2; TRBD2 aligns across 12 bases. This TCR derives from a woman between 18 and 30 years old with stable Graves' hyperthyroidism. Sequencing input: peripheral blood. The CDR3 spells CASSQTSGRTGELFF. DNA of the CDR3: TGCGCCAGCAGCCAGACTAGCGGGAGAACCGGGGAGCTGTTTTTT.